The 31 T cell receptor beta chains below were found in one sample sequenced in a study of T cell repertoires in cytomegalovirus infection. In TCRdb, the reads were re-called with MiXCR into one record per CDR3 protein. The repertoire consists of around 280,000 distinct CDR3 sequences, with around 9.1% occurring once and the leading ten covering approximately 2.4%. Specimen: PBMCs. The receptors derive from a human donor in good health (CMV status not recorded). Some clones in this sample may be carry-over from other donors' samples.

This clonotype has more than one count but fewer than ten. This chain uses TRBV7-3 with TRBJ1-6; D unresolved. Germline loops: CDR1 SGHTA, CDR2 FQGTGA. The CDR3 covers 15 residues. The V end was cut by 3 bases, the J end by 0 bases, with 6 bases between. The CDR3 spells CASSFSGSYNSPLHF. The DNA of the CDR3 is TGTGCCAGCAGCTTTTCTGGCTCCTATAATTCACCCCTCCACTTT.

At least ten counts were recorded for this clonotype. This chain links TRBV10-3 with TRBJ2-7, with no clear D. The CDR3 sequence is 12 residues long. V was cut by 3 bases and J by 6 bases, with 9 bases left in between. CDR1 and CDR2 (germline): ENHRY, SYGVKD. The CDR3 reads CAISDMRSEQYF. The CDR3 DNA is TGTGCCATCAGTGATATGAGAAGCGAGCAGTACTTC.

This chain links TRBV6-5 with TRBJ2-2; D is uncertain. The CDR3 has 18 amino acids. The V end was cut by 1 base, the J end by 0 bases, with 15 bases between. Germline V gene data show CDR1 as MNHEY and CDR2 as SVGAGI. CDR3 bases: TGTGCCAGCAGTTACTTTGGCCAGGTTAACGCGAACACCGGGGAGCTGTTTTTT. Translation: CASSYFGQVNANTGELFF.

In its sample, this clonotype was seen many times. The CDR3 coding sequence is TGTGCCAGCAGAGAGACAGGGAGATTGTACGGTGGCTACACCTTC. It specifies CASRETGRLYGGYTF. The V and J genes are TRBV6-5 and TRBJ1-2; 7 nucleotides agree with TRBD1. Germline trimming cut 6 bases from V and 7 bases from J; bases unmatched to any gene: 14. The CDR3 length is 15 residues. Per the germline V gene, CDR1 is MNHEY and CDR2 is SVGAGI.

This clonotype turned up a few times. The V gene is TRBV4-1, the J gene TRBJ2-5, with 13 bases matching TRBD2. This CDR3 spans 19 amino acids. CDR1 and CDR2 (germline): MGHRA, YSYEKL. Germline trimming cut 3 bases from V and 5 bases from J; bases unmatched to any gene: 15. The CDR3 DNA sequence: TGCGCCAGCAGCCAGGAACCCAGACTAGCGGGGGGCCTGGGGGAGACCCAGTACTTC. This translates into CASSQEPRLAGGLGETQYF.

This clonotype was counted many times. This chain joins TRBV6-2 or TRBV6-3 and TRBJ2-4, with 8 positions matching TRBD1. V shed 10 bases, J shed 5 bases, and the junction held 13 bases outside the gene matches. This CDR3 has 15 residues. Per germline, CDR1 MNHEY and CDR2 SVGEGT. The CDR3 sequence is CATERIRGLENIQYF. For the CDR3, the DNA is TGTGCCACGGAGAGGATCAGGGGGCTCGAAAACATTCAGTACTTC.

This rearrangement joins TRBV19 to TRBJ1-2, with TRBD1 matching over 7 bases. Germline CDR1 LNHDA, CDR2 SQIVND (reference sequence). J lost 2 bases, V lost 7 bases, and 7 bases had no gene match. The CDR3 is 14 residues long. Here the CDR3 reads CASTTRGQNYGYTF. CDR3 bases: TGTGCCAGTACCACCCGGGGACAGAACTATGGCTACACCTTC.

This clonotype was counted ten times or more. The DNA for the CDR3 is TGTGCCAGCAGACCCGCCGGGACTAGCACAGATACGCAGTATTTT. This codes for CASRPAGTSTDTQYF. The chain uses TRBV14 and TRBJ2-3; tentative D call: TRBD2 (6 bases). The CDR3 is 15 residues long. CDR1 and CDR2 (germline): SGHDN, FVKESK. Trimming left V 6 bases short and J 0 bases short, with 13 bases between.

This clonotype was observed at least ten times. The genes are TRBV4-3 and TRBJ1-2, with TRBD1 identical over 7 bases. Germline CDR1 and CDR2: LGHNA and YSLEER. This CDR3 is built from 15 residues. The V segment lost 3 bases and the J segment 5 bases; nucleotides outside the gene matches: 9. The CDR3 loop reads CASSHPDRSQYGYTF. The DNA for the CDR3 is TGCGCCAGCAGCCATCCGGACAGGAGCCAGTATGGCTACACCTTC.

This clonotype has just a few counts. The chain is built from TRBV25-1 and TRBJ1-5; D might be TRBD1 (6 bases). CDR1 is MGHDK, CDR2 SYGVNS, per germline. This CDR3 spans 16 amino acids. V lost 4 bases and J 4 bases, leaving 17 bases between the germline ends. DNA of the CDR3: TGTGCCAGCAGTGCATCCGGGACATTGGGTAATCAGCCCCAGCATTTT. As protein: CASSASGTLGNQPQHF.

This clonotype was found many times. J is TRBJ1-1 and V is TRBV29-1, with 9 bases that match TRBD1. Germline V lookup: CDR1 SQVTM, CDR2 ANQGSEA. The CDR3 consists of 16 residues. The V and J ends lost 0 bases and 2 bases, in that order; junction bases with no gene match: 7. This CDR3 is CSVEDRGTGLNTEAFF. CDR3 nucleotide sequence: TGCAGCGTTGAAGATCGGGGGACAGGGCTAAACACTGAAGCTTTCTTT.

This clonotype appeared many times. The chain joins TRBV19 to TRBJ2-3; 9 nucleotides line up with TRBD1. V lost 7 bases and J lost 1; bases outside the gene matches: 3. The CDR3 contains 14 residues. The V gene's germline CDR1 is LNHDA and CDR2 SQIVND (reference sequence). The CDR3 DNA reads as TGTGCCAGTATGCGGACAGGGGGCACAGATACGCAGTATTTT. Protein: CASMRTGGTDTQYF.

This clonotype was seen a few times. The chain has TRBV5-5 and TRBJ2-2; the match to TRBD1 covers 9 bases. CDR1 and CDR2 (germline): SGHKS, YYEKEE (reference sequence). The length of the CDR3 is 13 residues. Trimming removed 10 bases from V and 1 base from J; junction bases left unmatched: 2. The CDR3 sequence: CAGGQGNTGELFF. The CDR3 DNA reads TGTGCCGGGGGACAGGGGAACACCGGGGAGCTGTTTTTT.

For this clonotype: Since a much larger clone is just one base distant, this may be a read error. The J gene is TRBJ1-5, the V gene TRBV14, with D unresolved. CDR1 is SGHDN and CDR2 is FVKESK in the germline V gene. V was shortened by 2 bases and J by 1 base, with 3 bases between the two germline ends. The CDR3 runs 13 residues. CDR3 protein: CASSQRSNQPQHF. The CDR3 nucleotides are TGTGCCAGCAGCCAACGGAGCAATCAGCCCCAGCATTTT.

The sample holds many counts of this clonotype. The chain recombines TRBV12-3 or TRBV12-4 with TRBJ2-7, with 7 bases matching TRBD1. CDR3 size: 13 residues. V was clipped by 7 bases and J by 3 bases; unmatched bases: 6. The CDR3 DNA reads as TGTGCCAGCACCCGGGCAGGGGGCTACGAGCAGTACTTC. Amino acid sequence: CASTRAGGYEQYF.

The sample holds many counts of this clonotype. The chain is built from TRBV7-2 and TRBJ1-2, with D maybe TRBD1 (6 bases). Trimming left V 5 bases short and J 2 bases short, with 21 bases between. The CDR3 length is 17 residues. CDR1 is SGHTA and CDR2 is FQGNSA in the germline V gene. CDR3 region: CASSPNRGGGQNYGYTF. In nucleotides, the CDR3 is TGTGCCAGCAGCCCTAACCGTGGGGGGGGGCAGAACTATGGCTACACCTTC.

In this sample, this clonotype turned up many times. The V call is TRBV7-3, the J call TRBJ2-5; D is uncertain. The V and J ends lost 6 bases and 2 bases respectively, with 16 bases between them. The CDR3 spans 15 residues. Germline V gene lookup returns CDR1 SGHTA and CDR2 FQGTGA. This CDR3 reads CASSPTPVRQETQYF. The CDR3, as DNA: TGTGCCAGCAGTCCCACTCCCGTACGGCAAGAGACCCAGTACTTC.

In its sample, this clonotype was seen many times. The V call is TRBV4-1, the J call TRBJ2-3; D is tentatively TRBD1 or TRBD2 (5 bases each). Germline V lookup: CDR1 MGHRA, CDR2 YSYEKL. This CDR3 comprises 15 residues. The V end was cut by 5 bases, the J end by 2 bases, with 14 bases between. CDR3 in DNA: TGCGCCAGCAGCTACGGGGCCTTTGACACAGATACGCAGTATTTT. Its translation is CASSYGAFDTDTQYF.

This clonotype was seen repeatedly, ten times or more. This chain uses TRBV25-1 with TRBJ1-1; D unclear. CDR1 and CDR2 (germline): MGHDK, SYGVNS. This CDR3 is 14 amino acids long. The germline V and J ends were trimmed by 5 bases and 1 base, with 11 bases remaining between them. CDR3 in amino acids: CASSQTPENTEAFF. The CDR3 DNA reads TGTGCCAGCAGTCAAACTCCGGAGAACACTGAAGCTTTCTTT.

This clonotype was observed many times. The chain has TRBV7-9 and TRBJ1-6, with 10 nucleotides matching TRBD1. V lost 2 bases to trimming and J lost 1 base; unmatched junction nucleotides: 5. The CDR3 is 18 amino acids. The V gene's germline CDR1 is SEHNR and CDR2 FQNEAQ (reference sequence). The CDR3 sequence: CASSLSGTGVSYNSPLHF. The CDR3 region has the DNA TGTGCCAGCAGCTTATCCGGGACAGGGGTGTCCTATAATTCACCCCTCCACTTT.

This clonotype was counted many times. V is TRBV7-2 and J is TRBJ2-1, with 10 positions matching TRBD2. CDR3 size: 14 residues. Germline assignment: CDR1 SGHTA and CDR2 FQGNSA. The V gene end was trimmed by 5 bases and the J gene end by 9 bases; junction bases not matched to a gene: 7. DNA for the CDR3: TGTGCCAGCAGCCGAACTAGCGGGGCCTTTGAGCAGTTCTTC. Its protein is CASSRTSGAFEQFF.

The chain has TRBV27 and TRBJ2-5; a weak D match, TRBD2 (5 bases). This CDR3 has 17 residues. V gave up 3 bases and J gave up 4 bases, with 21 bases separating them. From germline, CDR1 is MNHEY and CDR2 SMNVEV (reference sequence). CDR3 DNA sequence: TGTGCCAGCAGTTTTTTCCCACCCCGAGGGAGCCGAGAGACCCAGTACTTC. It codes for CASSFFPPRGSRETQYF.

To note about this clonotype: Being one base from a much bigger clone, this may be a read error. This rearrangement joins TRBV25-1 to TRBJ1-1; 12 bases align to TRBD1. This CDR3 has 16 residues. CDR1 and CDR2 from the germline V gene are MGHDK and SYGVNS. The CDR3 reads CASREWGQGAFTEAFF. The CDR3 DNA reads TGTGCCAGCAGAGAATGGGGACAGGGGGCGTTTACTGAAGCTTTCTTT.

Concerning this clonotype itself: Likely a read error: the CDR3 ends without its conserved phenylalanine or tryptophan. The chain uses TRBV29-1 and TRBJ2-1, with 13 bases matching TRBD2. Germline loops: CDR1 SQVTM, CDR2 ANQGSEA. Trimming removed 7 bases from V and 9 bases from J; junction bases left unmatched: 9. The CDR3 is made up of 14 amino acids. This chain's CDR3 is CSAKTSGGLGEQFL. In DNA, the CDR3 is TGCAGCGCCAAGACTAGCGGGGGGCTTGGTGAGCAGTTCTTA.

This chain connects TRBV20-1 to TRBJ2-1; 10 bases map to TRBD2. The CDR3 sequence is 13 residues long. The junction had 3 bases not matched to a gene; V was cut back by 6 bases and J by 4 bases. Germline V gives CDR1 DFQATT, CDR2 SNEGSKA (reference sequence). Written as DNA, the CDR3 is TGCAGTGCCGAACTAGCGGGGTACAATGAGCAGTTCTTC. This sequence encodes CSAELAGYNEQFF.

Points on this clonotype: A much larger clone sits a single nucleotide away, making a read error possible. The chain combines TRBV12-3 or TRBV12-4 with TRBJ1-4; 7 bases are a match to TRBD1. CDR3 length equals 14 residues. In nucleotides, the CDR3 is TGTGCCAGCAGTGTCAGACAGGGTAATGAAAACCTGTTTTTT. It encodes CASSVRQGNENLFF.

This chain joins TRBV29-1 and TRBJ1-4; a weak D match, TRBD1 (5 bases). This CDR3 region has 13 residues. Trimming removed 6 bases at V and 2 bases at J, with 10 bases between. CDR1 and CDR2 (germline): SQVTM, ANQGSEA. For the CDR3, the DNA is TGCAGCGTCCGACAGAACACTAATGAAAAACTGTTTTTT. Its protein product is CSVRQNTNEKLFF.

This clonotype showed up many times. The genes are TRBV10-3 and TRBJ1-5; D possibly corresponds to TRBD1 (6 bases). Germline V gives CDR1 ENHRY, CDR2 SYGVKD. V was shortened by 2 bases and J by 9 bases, with 17 bases between the two germline ends. The CDR3 runs to 15 residues. CDR3 protein: CAISEQGPLVRPQHF. The CDR3 DNA reads as TGTGCCATCAGTGAGCAGGGGCCCTTAGTTAGGCCCCAGCATTTT.

This clonotype was recorded many times. The V and J genes are TRBV20-1 and TRBJ1-6, with 7 positions matching TRBD1. CDR1 and CDR2 (germline): DFQATT, SNEGSKA (reference sequence). The CDR3 totals 16 residues. With 3 bases clipped from V and 3 bases from J, the junction kept 8 bases outside the gene matches. The CDR3 region is CSARRTGFDYNSPLHF. The DNA of the CDR3 is TGCAGTGCTAGGCGGACAGGTTTTGACTATAATTCACCCCTCCACTTT.

This clonotype was seen at least ten times. This chain joins TRBV5-1 and TRBJ2-3, with unresolved D. Germline lookup yields CDR1 SGHRS and CDR2 YFSETQ. There are 13 residues in the CDR3. V shed 5 bases and J shed 4 bases, with 11 bases lying between them. Here the CDR3 DNA reads TGCGCCAGCAGATTAGGGATCCCAGATACGCAGTATTTT. Residues: CASRLGIPDTQYF.

This clonotype was counted only a few times. The genes are TRBV7-9 and TRBJ2-7, with D tentatively TRBD2 (5 bases). Deletions cut 1 base from V and 0 bases from J, with 16 bases between. The CDR3 totals 17 residues. Germline CDR1 SEHNR, CDR2 FQNEAQ (reference sequence). The CDR3 DNA reads TGTGCCAGCAGCTTAGAGGGTGGAGGACCTAGCTCCTACGAGCAGTACGTC. Amino acids: CASSLEGGGPSSYEQYV.